Sequencing of this TCR beta chain was carried out in a study of blood T cell repertoires in COVID-19. On the study more broadly: Acute and convalescent COVID-19 specimens originated in the United States, Italy and Spain. The cDNA or gDNA used as material had been derived from T cells, B-cell-depleted T cells, or PBMCs.

Per the original data handling: Counts of nucleated cells, estimated from reference gene primer amplification, were obtained. Profiling relied on immunoSEQ multiplex PCR, and the TCRdb table lists in-frame clones only, not all of them. V and J calls and clone size are copied from that table; D and trimming were computed from the DNA. Of 400,000 to 450,000 clones listed, roughly 85% are singletons. V shed 5 bases and J shed 4 bases, with 18 bases lying between them. The CDR3 extends over 15 amino acids. From germline, CDR1 is SGHRS and CDR2 YFSETQ. The rearrangement links TRBV5-1 to TRBJ2-5; D might be TRBD1 (5 bases). Sequencing input: peripheral blood. This TCR was recovered from a young woman with active or convalescent COVID-19. The CDR3 is CASSNLLGARETQYF. CDR3 nucleotide sequence: TGCGCCAGCAGTAACCTCCTTGGGGCTCGAGAGACCCAGTACTTC.